The 30 T cell receptor beta chains given below trace back to one sample, sequenced in a study of Graves' ophthalmopathy and Graves' hyperthyroidism. Amplified material comprised TCR beta CDR3 regions derived from RNA transcripts. An opening RT-PCR round employed HTBI primers and preceded a second-round multiplex PCR. TCRdb reprocessed the multiplex PCR reads via MiXCR and lists one record per CDR3 protein. This table holds 620,000 or so distinct CDR3 sequences, 22% found once. The sequencing input was peripheral blood. The receptor set was obtained from a woman younger than 35 with stable Graves' hyperthyroidism. Some clones in this sample may be carry-over from other donors' samples.

Concerning this clonotype itself: A junction end diverges from the germline sequence, so it may reflect a read error. V and J are TRBV27 and TRBJ2-7; D unclear. The germline CDR1 and CDR2 sequences are MNHEY and SMNVEV (reference sequence). The CDR3 has 13 amino acids. The CDR3 is CASSLGPDSVGNF. In nucleotides, the CDR3 is TGTGCCAGCAGTTTAGGGCCAGACTCAGTAGGGAACTTC.

V gene TRBV6-1 combines with J gene TRBJ2-7; possibly TRBD1 for D (6 bases). The germline V and J ends were trimmed by 7 bases and 1 base, with 14 bases remaining between them. CDR1 is MNHNS and CDR2 is SASEGT in the germline V gene. CDR3 length: 14 residues. CDR3 region: CASTAVGGSYEQYF. CDR3 DNA: TGTGCCAGCACCGCCGTAGGGGGATCCTACGAGCAGTACTTC.

The genes are TRBV13 and TRBJ1-5, with D hard to call. The ends were cut back, 0 bases at V and 0 bases at J, with 9 bases in the middle. CDR1 PRHDT and CDR2 FYEKMQ come from the germline V gene (reference sequence). The CDR3 extends over 16 amino acids. CDR3 amino acids: CASSLGGRDSNQPQHF. CDR3 sequence (DNA): TGTGCCAGCAGCTTAGGCGGACGGGATAGCAATCAGCCCCAGCATTTT.

This clonotype was counted ten times or more. The CDR3 is CASRSGTGDTEAFF. In DNA form, the CDR3 reads TGCGCCAGCCGCTCTGGGACGGGAGACACTGAAGCTTTCTTT. The chain links TRBV5-1 to TRBJ1-1; D might be TRBD1 (5 bases). Per the germline V gene, CDR1 is SGHRS and CDR2 is YFSETQ. Trimming removed 7 bases at V and 3 bases at J, with 16 bases between. This CDR3 region has 14 residues. Full variable domain (rest looked up from reference TRBV5-1 and TRBJ1-1): KAGVTQTPRYLIKTRGQQVTLSCSPISGHRSVSWYQQTPGQGLQFLFEYFSETQRNKGNFPGRFSGRQFSNSRSEMNVSTLELGDSALYLCASRSGTGDTEAFFGQGTRLTVV.

CDR3 region: CAVRTKSSYEQYF. The CDR3 coding sequence is TGTGCCGTTCGGACGAAGAGCTCCTACGAGCAGTACTTC. This chain joins TRBV12-3 or TRBV12-4 and TRBJ2-7; D is undetermined. V lost 11 bases, J lost 0 bases, and 14 bases lay in between. The CDR3 consists of 13 residues.

This clonotype was recorded at least ten times. V and J are TRBV27 and TRBJ2-4; D is perhaps TRBD2 (6 bases). V gave up 5 bases and J gave up 1 base, with 6 bases separating them. The germline V gene has CDR1 MNHEY and CDR2 SMNVEV (reference sequence). The CDR3 length is 13 residues. The CDR3, as DNA: TGTGCCAGCAGTCGGGGGGCCAAAAACATTCAGTACTTC. The encoded protein is CASSRGAKNIQYF.

This clonotype was detected ten times or more. The chain couples TRBV20-1 to TRBJ2-7; D is unresolved. V was pared by 7 bases and J by 0 bases, with 16 bases between. This CDR3 comprises 14 residues. Germline assignment: CDR1 DFQATT and CDR2 SNEGSKA (reference sequence). The CDR3, as DNA: TGCAGTGTCCCCCCGACCCTGAGCTCCTACGAGCAGTACTTC. Amino acids: CSVPPTLSSYEQYF.

This chain uses TRBV7-8 with TRBJ1-3, with TRBD1 matching 7 bases. V lost 4 bases and J lost 0; bases outside the gene matches: 12. The CDR3 runs 18 residues. Germline V CDR1 and CDR2: SGHVS, FQNEAQ. The CDR3 here is CASSSIRTGILSGNTIYF. As DNA, the CDR3 is TGTGCCAGCAGCTCCATCCGGACAGGCATACTCTCTGGAAACACCATATATTTT.

This clonotype has only a few counts. The chain uses TRBV6-1 and TRBJ1-2; perhaps TRBD1 as D (5 bases). Trimming stripped 6 bases from V and 8 bases from J, with 19 bases between. The CDR3 is 14 residues long. Germline CDR1 and CDR2: MNHNS and SASEGT. CDR3 loop: CASRTIRGYPGYTF. The CDR3 DNA is TGTGCCAGCAGGACTATTCGGGGGTACCCGGGCTACACCTTC.

There are many counts of this clonotype. This rearrangement joins TRBV12-3 or TRBV12-4 to TRBJ1-1, with 10 bases fitting TRBD1. V shed 6 bases, J shed 8 bases, and the junction held 6 bases outside the gene matches. This CDR3 is 13 amino acids long. Here the CDR3 DNA reads TGTGCCAGCAGAGACAGGGGGCGCCAGGAAGCTTTCTTT. Amino acid sequence: CASRDRGRQEAFF.

The chain has TRBV12-3 or TRBV12-4 and TRBJ1-2; D unresolved. The V and J ends lost 1 base and 8 bases respectively, with 11 bases between them. The CDR3 is 13 residues long. The CDR3 loop reads CASSLGRTGGYTF. The CDR3 DNA reads TGTGCCAGCAGTTTAGGCAGGACGGGGGGCTACACCTTC.

This clonotype appeared a few times. The chain combines TRBV27 with TRBJ2-5; TRBD1 matches 10 bases. This CDR3 region has 14 residues. Per germline, CDR1 MNHEY and CDR2 SMNVEV (reference sequence). With V trimmed by 10 bases and J by 6 bases, 11 bases remained unmatched. The CDR3 DNA reads as TGTGCCACCAGAGGCTTGGACAGGGGGAAGACCCAGTACTTC. Its translation is CATRGLDRGKTQYF.

This clonotype was counted at least ten times. The rearrangement joins TRBV6-1 to TRBJ1-5; unclear D gene. The V end was cut by 7 bases, the J end by 4 bases, with 17 bases between. The CDR3 is made up of 15 amino acids. Germline V gene lookup returns CDR1 MNHNS and CDR2 SASEGT. CDR3 protein: CASTEALLGNQPQHF. The DNA of the CDR3 is TGTGCCAGCACCGAGGCCCTTTTGGGAAATCAGCCCCAGCATTTT.

The genes are TRBV12-5 and TRBJ2-7; possibly TRBD1 for D (6 bases). The germline CDR1 and CDR2 sequences are LGHNT and FRNRAP. The germline V and J ends were trimmed by 2 bases and 3 bases, with 20 bases remaining between them. The CDR3 has 17 amino acids. The CDR3 DNA follows: TGTGCTAGTGGTTTGTTTGGGGGTGGGGGCAGTTTCTACGAGCAGTACTTC. Translated, it gives CASGLFGGGGSFYEQYF. Using reference TRBV12-5 and TRBJ2-7 for the parts outside the CDR3, the full variable domain is DARVTQTPRHKVTEMGQEVTMRCQPILGHNTVFWYRQTMMQGLELLAYFRNRAPLDDSGMPKDRFSAEMPDATLATLKIQPSEPRDSAVYFCASGLFGGGGSFYEQYFGPGTRLTVT.

This clonotype has a count of ten or more. The chain's CDR3 is CASSLFLGAGTEAFF. CDR3 sequence (DNA): TGTGCCAGCAGTCTCTTTTTGGGGGCGGGCACTGAAGCTTTCTTT. V usage is TRBV7-9 and J usage is TRBJ1-1, with D perhaps TRBD1 (6 bases). Trimming pared 6 bases from V and 4 bases from J, leaving 18 bases between. Germline CDR1 SEHNR, CDR2 FQNEAQ (reference sequence). The CDR3 runs to 15 residues.

This chain links TRBV6-1 with TRBJ1-1; no clear D gene. Germline V gives CDR1 MNHNS, CDR2 SASEGT. V lost 7 bases, J lost 1 base, and 10 bases lay in between. This CDR3 spans 13 amino acids. The CDR3 DNA is TGTGCCAGCAACCCCTACACGAACACTGAAGCTTTCTTT. Encoded protein: CASNPYTNTEAFF.

This chain connects TRBV11-2 to TRBJ2-2, with a tentative D call TRBD1 (6 bases). The germline V gene has CDR1 SGHAT and CDR2 FQNNGV. V lost 0 bases, J lost 1 base, and 9 bases lay in between. The CDR3 runs 16 residues. The CDR3 loop reads CASSLEWGLNTGELFF. In DNA, the CDR3 is TGTGCCAGCAGCTTAGAATGGGGGCTGAACACCGGGGAGCTGTTTTTT.

This clonotype was recorded at least ten times. The rearrangement uses TRBV4-1 and TRBJ1-2, with D perhaps TRBD1 (5 bases). V lost 1 base to trimming and J lost 1 base, with 13 bases between them. Germline V CDR1 and CDR2: MGHRA, YSYEKL. This CDR3 region has 16 residues. CDR3 nucleotide sequence: TGCGCCAGCAGCCAAGGGACACACGACCGTAACTATGGCTACACCTTC. It translates to CASSQGTHDRNYGYTF.

This clonotype was picked up many times. Without the conserved terminal phenylalanine or tryptophan, this CDR3 likely stems from a read error. CDR3 sequence (DNA): TGCAGTGCCCTCCATAGCGGGGGTGACACCGGGGAGCTGTTTTCT. Amino acid sequence: CSALHSGGDTGELFS. The chain recombines TRBV20-1 with TRBJ2-2; 9 bases are shared with TRBD2. The CDR3 covers 15 residues. The V segment lost 6 bases and the J segment 3 bases; nucleotides outside the gene matches: 8. Germline V gives CDR1 DFQATT, CDR2 SNEGSKA (reference sequence).

The chain has TRBV15 and TRBJ1-5; possibly TRBD1 for D (5 bases). The CDR3 length is 16 residues. The V gene lost 0 bases and the J gene lost 3 bases, with 12 bases spanning the gap. CDR1 and CDR2 from the germline V gene are LNHNV and YYDKDF (reference sequence). CDR3 sequence: CATSRDWGEPNQPQHF. CDR3 nucleotides: TGTGCCACCAGCAGAGATTGGGGGGAACCCAATCAGCCCCAGCATTTT.

At least ten counts were recorded for this clonotype. The V call is TRBV5-1, the J call TRBJ1-6; D may be TRBD1 (5 bases). This CDR3 is 16 amino acids long. CDR1 SGHRS and CDR2 YFSETQ come from the germline V gene. With 0 bases removed from V and 7 bases from J, the gap between germline ends came to 14 bases. DNA of the CDR3: TGCGCCAGCAGCTTGGCGGTTGGGGGACGCAATTCACCCCTCCACTTT. Encoded protein: CASSLAVGGRNSPLHF.

Comment on this clonotype: With a much larger clone just one base away, this may be a read error. V and J are TRBV6-5 and TRBJ1-6, with no clear D. The CDR3 contains 14 residues. Germline lookup yields CDR1 MNHEY and CDR2 SVGAGI. V gave up 1 base and J gave up 8 bases, with 9 bases separating them. Written as DNA, the CDR3 is TGTGCCAGCAGTTACTTAGGGTATTATTCACCCCTCCACTTT. This sequence encodes CASSYLGYYSPLHF.

This rearrangement joins TRBV2 to TRBJ1-1, with unresolved D. The germline CDR1 and CDR2 sequences are SNHLY and FYNNEI. CDR3 length: 15 residues. V lost 8 bases and J 3 bases, leaving 19 bases between the germline ends. The CDR3 bases are TGTGCCAGCCAATGGGGAGGTAGACCCTACACTGAAGCTTTCTTT. Encoded protein: CASQWGGRPYTEAFF.

This clonotype was picked up many times. The rearrangement joins TRBV7-9 to TRBJ1-1, with unresolved D. The germline V gene has CDR1 SEHNR and CDR2 FQNEAQ (reference sequence). There are 12 residues in the CDR3. Trimming cost V 5 bases and J 6 bases, with 10 bases left between them. CDR3 nucleotides: TGTGCCAGCAGCCAAGGGTTCCCTGAAGCTTTCTTT. Protein sequence: CASSQGFPEAFF.

This clonotype was observed a few times. The chain couples TRBV20-1 to TRBJ2-5, with D perhaps TRBD2 (6 bases). The CDR3 consists of 17 residues. V lost 1 base and J 1 base, leaving 19 bases between the germline ends. Per the germline V gene, CDR1 is DFQATT and CDR2 is SNEGSKA (reference sequence). DNA for the CDR3: TGCAGTGCTAGAGCGGCTAGCGTCCTACCCCGCCAAGAGACCCAGTACTTC. This codes for CSARAASVLPRQETQYF.

This clonotype came up many times. The chain joins TRBV19 to TRBJ1-3; D gene uncertain. Germline CDR1 reads LNHDA; CDR2 reads SQIVND (reference sequence). The V end lost 7 bases, the J end lost 1 base, and 14 bases lay between the germline ends. This CDR3 spans 15 amino acids. The CDR3 spells CASILAPRSGNTIYF. The CDR3 nucleotides are TGTGCCAGTATCCTAGCCCCCCGGTCTGGAAACACCATATATTTT.

In this sample, this clonotype turned up many times. This chain connects TRBV20-1 to TRBJ2-7, with TRBD2 matching 9 bases. CDR1 is DFQATT, CDR2 SNEGSKA, per germline (reference sequence). V was clipped by 1 base and J by 5 bases; unmatched bases: 6. This CDR3 contains 14 residues. The CDR3 spells CSARAGLASDEQYF. The CDR3 DNA follows: TGCAGTGCTAGAGCGGGACTAGCTTCGGACGAGCAGTACTTC.

This clonotype was counted ten times or more. This chain joins TRBV7-2 and TRBJ1-1, with a possible D match to TRBD1 (5 bases). The germline CDR1 and CDR2 sequences are SGHTA and FQGNSA. Deletions cut 3 bases from V and 5 bases from J, with 13 bases between. This CDR3 spans 14 amino acids. The CDR3 sequence is CASSFPWGTTEAFF. The DNA of the CDR3 is TGTGCCAGCAGCTTCCCGTGGGGGACGACTGAAGCTTTCTTT.

This clonotype was observed many times. The chain carries TRBV19 and TRBJ1-1, with unresolved D. V was trimmed by 7 bases and J by 5 bases, leaving 11 bases between them. Germline V gene data show CDR1 as LNHDA and CDR2 as SQIVND (reference sequence). The CDR3 consists of 12 residues. The CDR3 loop reads CASKGQRTEAFF. CDR3 coding DNA: TGTGCCAGTAAGGGTCAGAGAACTGAAGCTTTCTTT. Supplemented by reference TRBV19 and TRBJ1-1, the full variable domain reads DGGITQSPKYLFRKEGQNVTLSCEQNLNHDAMYWYRQDPGQGLRLIYYSQIVNDFQKGDIAEGYSVSREKKESFPLTVTSAQKNPTAFYLCASKGQRTEAFFGQGTRLTVV.

This clonotype has a count of ten or more. This rearrangement joins TRBV29-1 to TRBJ2-7; D tentatively fits TRBD1 or TRBD2 (5 bases each). This CDR3 contains 13 residues. Germline loops: CDR1 SQVTM, CDR2 ANQGSEA. The V gene lost 7 bases and the J gene lost 2 bases, with 15 bases spanning the gap. In DNA form, the CDR3 reads TGCAGCGGCCTGGGGGAGTCCGCCTACGAGCAGTACTTC. It is translated as CSGLGESAYEQYF.